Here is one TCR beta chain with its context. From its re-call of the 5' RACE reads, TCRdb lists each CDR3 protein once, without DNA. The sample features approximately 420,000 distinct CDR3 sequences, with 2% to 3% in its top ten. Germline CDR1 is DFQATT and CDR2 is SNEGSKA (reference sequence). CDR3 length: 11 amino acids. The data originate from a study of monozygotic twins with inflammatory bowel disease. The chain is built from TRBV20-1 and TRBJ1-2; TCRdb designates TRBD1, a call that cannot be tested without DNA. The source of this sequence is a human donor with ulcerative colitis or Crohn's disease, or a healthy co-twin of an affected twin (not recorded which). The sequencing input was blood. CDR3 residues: CSAGDRGGYTF.